This T cell receptor beta chain derives from a study of T-cell reconstitution after alpha-beta-depleted transplantation in children. Broader study findings: After transplant, high TCRbeta diversity at day 60 in some patients arose from surviving recipient T cells and thymic progenitors. The main origin of T-cell counts and diversity one year after transplant was newly produced T cells. Alpha-beta T cells about two months after transplant reportedly derived from several hundred expanded graft clones.

Researchers prepared the TCRbeta library using unique molecular identifiers, the study reports. TCRdb ran MiXCR on the PCR reads and lists one entry per CDR3 protein. This sample yields approximately 190,000 distinct CDR3 sequences, of which roughly 6.3% are seen a single time; just over 4.5% belongs to the top ten. This clonotype was counted a few times. As yet, its antigen is unknown. V was shortened by 4 bases and J by 0 bases, with 13 bases between the two germline ends. The CDR3 covers 14 residues. The germline V gene has CDR1 DFQATT and CDR2 SNEGSKA (reference sequence). The source of this sequence is a girl less than two years old with combined immunodeficiency, due to receive a stem cell transplant. This chain links TRBV20-1 with TRBJ2-7; no clear D. The sample was PBMCs, taken before TCRalphabeta/CD19-depleted stem cell transplant. The DNA of the CDR3 is TGCAGTGCTATAAGTTTTGACATCTCCTACGAGCAGTACTTC. Its protein product is CSAISFDISYEQYF.